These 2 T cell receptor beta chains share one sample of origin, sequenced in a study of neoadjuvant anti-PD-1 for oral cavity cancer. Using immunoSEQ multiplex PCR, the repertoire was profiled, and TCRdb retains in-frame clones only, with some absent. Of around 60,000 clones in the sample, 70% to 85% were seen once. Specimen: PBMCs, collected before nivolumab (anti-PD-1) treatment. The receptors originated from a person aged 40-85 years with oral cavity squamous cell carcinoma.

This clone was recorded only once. CDR3 coding DNA: TGTGCCAGCAGCTTAAGTACCAGGATCAATGAGCAGTTCTTC. Its protein product is CASSLSTRINEQFF. The genes are TRBV5-5 and TRBJ2-1; D unresolved. Germline CDR1 and CDR2: SGHKS and YYEKEE (reference sequence). V was pared by 2 bases and J by 6 bases, with 12 bases between. The CDR3 sequence is 14 residues long.

CDR3 DNA: TGTGCCAGCAGCCCCTGGACCGTGGAAGGGACTGAAGCTTTCTTT. As protein: CASSPWTVEGTEAFF. This chain joins TRBV4-2 and TRBJ1-1, with D unresolved. Per the germline V gene, CDR1 is LGHNA and CDR2 is YNFKEQ. The V gene lost 4 bases and the J gene lost 5 bases, with 17 bases spanning the gap. There are 15 residues in the CDR3.